This T cell receptor beta chain comes out of a study of T cells after yellow fever vaccination. TCRdb reprocessed the 5' RACE reads with MiXCR, giving one entry per CDR3 protein. This table has more than 350,000 distinct CDR3 sequences, approximately 10% appearing once. Notes on the study in general: Peaking faster, on day 5 versus 15, the secondary response was nonetheless weaker. Few clonotypes appeared in both CD4 and CD8 compartments.

The table lists this clonotype with a few counts. What it binds is unknown. The clonotype comes from a man between 18 and 35 years old who received the YFV17D yellow fever vaccine. The sample consisted of PBMCs, taken on the day of the first yellow fever vaccination.

In DNA form, the CDR3 reads TGTGCCACCAGCAGAGATCGACTAGCGGGAACAAGCACAGATACGCAGTATTTT. Translating gives CATSRDRLAGTSTDTQYF. This chain uses TRBV15 with TRBJ2-3, with 11 nucleotides matching TRBD2. The V gene end was trimmed by 0 bases and the J gene end by 0 bases; junction bases not matched to a gene: 5. This CDR3 has 18 residues. The germline V gene has CDR1 LNHNV and CDR2 YYDKDF (reference sequence). Full variable domain (rest looked up from reference TRBV15 and TRBJ2-3): DAMVIQNPRYQVTQFGKPVTLSCSQTLNHNVMYWYQQKSSQAPKLLFHYYDKDFNNEADTPDNFQSRRPNTSFCFLDIRSPGLGDTAMYLCATSRDRLAGTSTDTQYFGPGTRLTVL.